Listed below are T cell receptor beta chains from one sample, sequenced in a study of T cell responses to AZD1222 COVID-19 vaccine. Using immunoSEQ multiplex PCR, the repertoire was profiled, and TCRdb retains in-frame clones only, with some absent. The sample yields 180,000 or so clones, just over 90% seen once. The sequencing here drew on peripheral blood, taken 28 days after the second AZD1222 dose. The receptor source for this set is an adult who received the AZD1222 COVID-19 vaccine. The CDR3 runs from the conserved cysteine through the conserved F or W. The order of the fields is V gene, D gene, J gene, clone size, CDR3 DNA, CDR3 protein. A D gene is named only where the DNA matches it firmly. Expanded clones get a size class; other rows say once, few or many, or leave the size out.

TRBV7-9	-	TRBJ1-2	-	TGTGCCAGCAGGCCGCTCGGGGTCCTTGGCTACACCTTC	CASRPLGVLGYTF
TRBV7-2	TRBD2	TRBJ2-7	few	TGTGCCAGCAGCCCCGGGAGGTTAAGCTACGAGCAGTACTTC	CASSPGRLSYEQYF
TRBV5-5	-	TRBJ1-1	-	TGTGCCAGCAGCTTCCGTCAGGGGACGAACACTGAAGCTTTCTTT	CASSFRQGTNTEAFF
TRBV7-9	-	TRBJ1-1	-	TGTGCCAGCAGCTTAATAGGGGAAACTGAAGCTTTCTTT	CASSLIGETEAFF
TRBV6-5	-	TRBJ2-7	-	TGTGCCAGCCGGGCGGGGAGGCGGACCTACGAGCAGTACTTC	CASRAGRRTYEQYF
TRBV5-1	TRBD1	TRBJ2-7	once	TGCGCCAGCAGCGAAACAGGGGCTAGCGAGCAGTACTTC	CASSETGASEQYF
TRBV11-3	TRBD1	TRBJ1-3	-	TGTGCCAGCAGTTCAGGGGGGAACTCTGGAAACACCATATATTTT	CASSSGGNSGNTIYF
TRBV4-3	TRBD1	TRBJ2-6	-	TGCGCCAGCAGCCGTTCGGGACAGTCTGGGGCCAACGTCCTGACTTTC	CASSRSGQSGANVLTF
TRBV28	TRBD2	TRBJ2-5	-	TGTGCCAGCAGTTATATCGGGACTAGCGGGGTGTCATACTTC	CASSYIGTSGVSYF
TRBV19	-	TRBJ1-2	-	TGTGCCACCGCCCGGGGCACTAACTATGGCTACACCTTC	CATARGTNYGYTF
TRBV29-1	-	TRBJ2-7	-	TGCAGCGTTAAGACAGGATCCTACGAGCAGTACTTC	CSVKTGSYEQYF
TRBV6-2/TRBV6-3	TRBD1	TRBJ2-3	-	TGTGCCAGCAGCCGCCGGGACAGGGGAACAGATACGCAGTATTTT	CASSRRDRGTDTQYF
TRBV20-1	TRBD2	TRBJ2-2	-	TGCAGTGCTAGTGGTGAGCTAGCGGCGGCCGGGGAGCTGTTTTTT	CSASGELAAAGELFF
TRBV5-1	-	TRBJ1-1	-	TGCGCCAGCAGCCTGGACAGAGGGAACACTGAAGCTTTCTTT	CASSLDRGNTEAFF
TRBV5-5	TRBD1	TRBJ1-4	-	TGTGCCAGCAGACCCGTCGGACAGGTGGATAATGAAAAACTGTTTTTT	CASRPVGQVDNEKLFF
TRBV10-3	TRBD1	TRBJ1-1	few	TGTGCCATCAGCCGCGGACAGGGATTGAACACTGAAGCTTTCTTT	CAISRGQGLNTEAFF
TRBV28	-	TRBJ1-1	-	TGTGCCAGCAGTGCGAGGGGGGTGAACACTGAAGCTTTCTTT	CASSARGVNTEAFF
TRBV11-2	TRBD2	TRBJ2-3	-	TGTGCCAGCAGCTCTCGGACTAGCGGGGGGCTCTCAGATACGCAGTATTTT	CASSSRTSGGLSDTQYF
TRBV29-1	-	TRBJ2-4	-	TGCAGCGTTGCCCCTGGTGGGCGAGCCAAAAACATTCAGTACTTC	CSVAPGGRAKNIQYF
TRBV19	-	TRBJ1-2	-	TGTGCCAGTAGCCCGATGGGGGATAACTATGGCTACACCTTC	CASSPMGDNYGYTF
TRBV2	-	TRBJ1-1	-	TGTGCCAGCAGCATCGAACAGGGCTTGAACACTGAAGCTTTCTTT	CASSIEQGLNTEAFF
TRBV15	TRBD2	TRBJ2-1	-	TGTGCCACCAGCAGGTTCCGGGACTACTCCTACAATGAGCAGTTCTTC	CATSRFRDYSYNEQFF
TRBV29-1	TRBD1	TRBJ1-2	-	TGCAGCGTTGAAAGGCGGGACAGGGTTGGTGGCTACACCTTC	CSVERRDRVGGYTF
TRBV7-2	-	TRBJ1-4	-	TGTGCCAGCAGCCCCCCCCGGCAGGGAGGTGAAAAACTGTTTTTT	CASSPPRQGGEKLFF
TRBV3-1/TRBV3-2	-	TRBJ2-7	-	TGTGCCAGCAGCCAATTTGTCCTTTACGAGCAGTACTTC	CASSQFVLYEQYF
TRBV29-1	-	TRBJ1-5	-	TGCAGCGTTGACCCAGGGGACGGGGAGCCCCAGCATTTT	CSVDPGDGEPQHF
TRBV19	-	TRBJ2-7	few	TGTGCCAGTTCAGGGGGGTCCTACGAGCAGTACTTC	CASSGGSYEQYF
TRBV3-1/TRBV3-2	TRBD1	TRBJ2-2	-	TGTGCCAGCAGCCCTCCGGACAGGACCGGGGAGCTGTTTTTT	CASSPPDRTGELFF
TRBV7-9	TRBD1	TRBJ2-2	-	TGTGCCAGCAGCTTCCGGGACAGAGAGAGAAACACCGGGGAGCTGTTTTTT	CASSFRDRERNTGELFF
TRBV6-2/TRBV6-3	-	TRBJ1-2	-	TGTGCCAGCAGTCCGCAGGGGAACTATGGCTACACCTTC	CASSPQGNYGYTF
TRBV6-5	TRBD1	TRBJ1-4	-	TGTGCCAGCAGACCCAGGACAGGGCCACGTGAAAAACTGTTTTTT	CASRPRTGPREKLFF
TRBV7-8	TRBD1	TRBJ1-1	once	TGTGCCAGCAGCTGGAACAGGGGGAACACTGAAGCTTTCTTT	CASSWNRGNTEAFF
TRBV27	-	TRBJ2-5	once	TGTGCCAGCAGTCCGTATGCCCTAGAGACCCAGTACTTC	CASSPYALETQYF
TRBV9	TRBD1	TRBJ2-7	-	TGTGCCAGCAGCGTAGGGGACAGGGGGGCATCCTACGAGCAGTACTTC	CASSVGDRGASYEQYF
TRBV27	TRBD2	TRBJ2-3	-	TGTGCCAGCAGTTTGGGGGTCGGGGGGGGCGGCACAGATACGCAGTATTTT	CASSLGVGGGGTDTQYF
TRBV4-1	TRBD2	TRBJ2-1	-	TGCGCCAGCAGCCAGTTGAGACTAGCCCCTCGGCAGTTCTTC	CASSQLRLAPRQFF
TRBV5-1	TRBD1	TRBJ1-2	-	TGCGCCAGCCGAGAAGGGACAGGGGATGGCTACACCTTC	CASREGTGDGYTF
TRBV11-2	-	TRBJ1-3	-	TGTGCCAGCAGCTTAGATAGGGCCCACTCTGGAAACACCATATATTTT	CASSLDRAHSGNTIYF
TRBV11-2	-	TRBJ2-6	-	TGTGCCAGCAGCTCCCTCCGGGGAGTCCCCTCTGGGGCCAACGTCCTGACTTTC	CASSSLRGVPSGANVLTF
TRBV27	TRBD1	TRBJ1-1	-	TGTGCCAGCAGTTCGCCAGGGGGCTTCACTGAAGCTTTCTTT	CASSSPGGFTEAFF
TRBV7-2	-	TRBJ1-1	-	TGTGCCAGCAGCTCAACCGGGGGAGGAGGCACTGAAGCTTTCTTT	CASSSTGGGGTEAFF
TRBV5-1	-	TRBJ1-1	-	TGCGCCAGCAGCCCGGCGGCAGGGGACACTGAAGCTTTCTTT	CASSPAAGDTEAFF
TRBV28	TRBD1	TRBJ1-2	-	TGTGCCAGCAGCTCTACAGGGGCGGGCTACACCTTC	CASSSTGAGYTF
TRBV27	TRBD2	TRBJ2-1	-	TGTGCCAGCAGTCCCGGACTAGCTCCCCGGGGACTAAATGAGCAGTTCTTC	CASSPGLAPRGLNEQFF
TRBV7-3	-	TRBJ2-7	-	TGTGCCAGCAGCCCCCCAGGGAGCTACGAGCAGTACTTC	CASSPPGSYEQYF
TRBV4-1	-	TRBJ1-1	-	TGCGCCAGCAGCTCCCGGGAGACCGGGACTGAAGCTTTCTTT	CASSSRETGTEAFF
TRBV11-2	-	TRBJ2-1	-	TGTGCCAGCAGCTTAACATTCTCCTACAATGAGCAGTTCTTC	CASSLTFSYNEQFF
TRBV6-5	-	TRBJ1-1	-	TGTGCCAGCAGTTCGGGACACCTGAACACTGAAGCTTTCTTT	CASSSGHLNTEAFF
TRBV2	-	TRBJ1-1	few	TGTGCCAGCAGTGAAGCGGAGAGAATGAACACTGAAGCTTTCTTT	CASSEAERMNTEAFF
TRBV12-2	-	TRBJ2-3	-	TGTGCAAGTCGCTCCGGGACTAGCGGGACGGATACGCAGTATTTT	CASRSGTSGTDTQYF